A selection of T cell receptor beta chains follows, all from one sample in a study of cytomegalovirus exposure and HLA in healthy donors. TCRdb keeps only in-frame clones here, not all; method: immunoSEQ multiplex PCR. This sample has roughly 180,000 clones; 75% to 90% occur once, and the top ten carry approximately 6.7%. Source material: PBMCs. These receptors came from a man aged 25-45 years in good health and CMV-seropositive. Each CDR3 is given with its conserved first and last residue. A D gene is named only where the DNA matches it firmly. The listing skips clone size in some rows; elsewhere it reads once, few, many or a size class.

DNA,CDR3,size,V,J,D
TGTTCCAGCAGGCGGACAGGGGATCAGACCCAGTACTTC,CSSRRTGDQTQYF,-,TRBV7-9,TRBJ2-5,TRBD1
TGTGCCTGGAGTCGGGGGGGGGCGGCGGAGGGCTACACCTTC,CAWSRGGAAEGYTF,-,TRBV30,TRBJ1-2,-
TGTGCCAGCGCGGAAGCGGGACTAGCAGTTCACGAGCAGTACTTC,CASAEAGLAVHEQYF,-,TRBV6-5,TRBJ2-7,TRBD2
TGTGCCAGCAGAAAGAGACAGGGTTACGAGCAGTACTTC,CASRKRQGYEQYF,once,TRBV27,TRBJ2-7,TRBD1
TGTGCCAGCAGCTTAGGGGCAGGGGGACGGGAGACCCAGTACTTC,CASSLGAGGRETQYF,-,TRBV7-9,TRBJ2-5,TRBD1
TGTGCCAGCAGTTACTCGAACGTGCTAGCCACTGAAGCTTTCTTT,CASSYSNVLATEAFF,-,TRBV6-5,TRBJ1-1,-
TGTGCCAGTAGTATGAACGGGGGTGGGGACTATGGCTACACCTTC,CASSMNGGGDYGYTF,-,TRBV19,TRBJ1-2,-
TGTGCCAGCAGCTCTAGTTACGGAAACAGGGCTAACTATGGCTACACCTTC,CASSSSYGNRANYGYTF,-,TRBV5-8,TRBJ1-2,-
TGCGCCAGCAGAGGACAGGGCAACCTTCTGAACGAGCAGTACTTC,CASRGQGNLLNEQYF,once,TRBV5-1,TRBJ2-7,TRBD1
TGCGCCAGCAGCCGCTCTAGCGGGAGTACCAACGAGCAGTACTTC,CASSRSSGSTNEQYF,once,TRBV5-1,TRBJ2-7,TRBD2
TGTGCCAGCAGCGTCGGGACTGGGGAGACCCAGTACTTC,CASSVGTGETQYF,few,TRBV7-2,TRBJ2-5,-
TGTGCCAGCAGAAGGACAGGGCCAGGGGCCAACGTCCTGACTTTC,CASRRTGPGANVLTF,once,TRBV28,TRBJ2-6,TRBD1
TGTGCCAGCAGCACCGATCCCCGCGACAGGGTTCCGCAGTACTTC,CASSTDPRDRVPQYF,few,TRBV7-8,TRBJ2-7,TRBD1
TGTGCCAGTAGTATAGGGGCCAGGGTTATCCCCGGGGAGCTGTTTTTT,CASSIGARVIPGELFF,few,TRBV19,TRBJ2-2,-
TGTGCCAGCAGTACCGGGACAGGCGACCAAGAGACCCAGTACTTC,CASSTGTGDQETQYF,many,TRBV6-6,TRBJ2-5,TRBD1
TGTGCCAGCAGTGATAATCCCGGACTGATCTATGGCTACACCTTC,CASSDNPGLIYGYTF,-,TRBV6-1,TRBJ1-2,-
TGTGCCAGCAGCTTAGTGGGCAGCTCTAACTATGGCTACACCTTC,CASSLVGSSNYGYTF,medium-sized,TRBV11-2,TRBJ1-2,-
TGTGCCAGCAGCTTGGCCGAGAGGAACCCTGGGGCCAACGTCCTGACTTTC,CASSLAERNPGANVLTF,once,TRBV5-4,TRBJ2-6,-
TGTGCCAGCAGCCAAGTGTTCCTAACAGGGGATTACGTACTAGCCAAAAACATTCAGTACTTC,CASSQVFLTGDYVLAKNIQYF,-,TRBV14,TRBJ2-4,TRBD1
TGTGCCAGCAGTACTACGGTACGTAGATCCTATGGCTACACCTTC,CASSTTVRRSYGYTF,-,TRBV6-5,TRBJ1-2,-
TGTGCCAGCTCACCAAGTGGGGGGACCTATGGCTACACCTTC,CASSPSGGTYGYTF,-,TRBV18,TRBJ1-2,-
TGTGCCAGCAGCAAAGGGGGAGGACGCACTGAAGCTTTCTTT,CASSKGGGRTEAFF,-,TRBV21-1,TRBJ1-1,-
TGTGCCAGCAGTTCCCTTCTTGGGCGGTCTATACCCGAGGAGGGTCACAATGAGCAGTTCTTC,CASSSLLGRSIPEEGHNEQFF,-,TRBV27,TRBJ2-1,-
TGTGCCAGCAGTTACGCCGCGGTCTACGAGCAGTACTTC,CASSYAAVYEQYF,-,TRBV6-5,TRBJ2-7,-
TGTGCCAGTAGTCAGGGGGTGAGAGGCTACGAGCAGTACTTC,CASSQGVRGYEQYF,-,TRBV19,TRBJ2-7,TRBD1
TGTGCCAGCAGCACCGCGGGACAGGGCTACGAGCAGTACTTC,CASSTAGQGYEQYF,-,TRBV6-5,TRBJ2-7,TRBD1
TGTGCCAGCAGTTACCTCGGGGGGGGACTATCTGAAGCTTTCTTT,CASSYLGGGLSEAFF,-,TRBV6-6,TRBJ1-1,-
TGTGCCAGCAGTTACCGTCAACAGAGTGAAGCTTTCTTT,CASSYRQQSEAFF,-,TRBV6-5,TRBJ1-1,-